This record looks at one T cell receptor beta chain sequence and its context. From germline, CDR1 is LNHNV and CDR2 YYDKDF (reference sequence). The CDR3 extends over 20 amino acids. Deletions cut 1 base from V and 0 bases from J, with 19 bases between. Assay: immunoSEQ multiplex PCR; the TCRdb copy retains only in-frame clones and omits some. The repertoire has 220,000 or so clones, roughly 92% of them found once; the top ten carry 0.75% to 1%. The data originate from a study of blood T cell repertoires in COVID-19. Sequencing input: peripheral blood. The clonotype comes from a man in his sixties with COVID-19, enrolled during active disease. The chain joins TRBV15 to TRBJ2-6; possibly TRBD1 for D (7 bases). The CDR3 spells CATSRGLGGGRVSGANVLTF. CDR3 nucleotides: TGTGCCACCAGCAGAGGATTAGGAGGGGGCAGGGTCTCTGGGGCCAACGTCCTGACTTTC. Full variable domain (remainder filled in from reference TRBV15 and TRBJ2-6): DAMVIQNPRYQVTQFGKPVTLSCSQTLNHNVMYWYQQKSSQAPKLLFHYYDKDFNNEADTPDNFQSRRPNTSFCFLDIRSPGLGDTAMYLCATSRGLGGGRVSGANVLTFGAGSRLTVL.